Described below is a single T cell receptor (beta chain) sequence and its context. The antigen is not known. The repertoire was sequenced with immunoSEQ multiplex PCR; TCRdb's copy has only in-frame clones and lacks some. This sample carries 25,000 to 35,000 clones, roughly nine tenths of them seen once, and the ten largest clones take 2% to 2.5%. These data come from a study of chemoradiotherapy in HPV16-positive cancers. Study details: A couple of HPV16-positive patients' cells yielded candidate HPV-specific clones and common motifs. Study conclusions and caveats: Candidate HPV-specific clones and E7-related TCR motifs grew in tumor during treatment. Functional assays defining HPV-specific T cells used only a couple of HPV16-positive patients.

The CDR3 sequence is 16 residues long. Trimming took off 0 bases at V and 4 bases at J, with 13 bases between the two ends. Germline V gene data show CDR1 as MGHRA and CDR2 as YSYEKL. This clonotype originated in a human donor with HPV-associated anogenital cancer. The chain joins TRBV4-1 to TRBJ2-1; D is undetermined. The sequenced sample was blood, obtained from a patient who underwent chemoradiotherapy. The CDR3 DNA reads TGCGCCAGCAGCCAAGACGGACCTCGTCCATACAATGAGCAGTTCTTC. This sequence encodes CASSQDGPRPYNEQFF.